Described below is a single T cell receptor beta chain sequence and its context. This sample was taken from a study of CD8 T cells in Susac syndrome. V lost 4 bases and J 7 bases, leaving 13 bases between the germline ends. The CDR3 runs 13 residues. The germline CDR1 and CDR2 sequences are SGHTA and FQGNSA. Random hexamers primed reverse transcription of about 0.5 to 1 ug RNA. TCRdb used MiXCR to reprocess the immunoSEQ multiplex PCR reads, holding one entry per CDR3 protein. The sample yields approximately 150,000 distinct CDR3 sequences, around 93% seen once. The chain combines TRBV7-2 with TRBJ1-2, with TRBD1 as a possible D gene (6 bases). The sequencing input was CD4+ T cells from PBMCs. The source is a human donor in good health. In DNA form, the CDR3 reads TGTGCCAGCAGCTACAAGACAGGCTCTGGCTACACCTTC. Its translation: CASSYKTGSGYTF.